Here is one T cell receptor beta chain with its context. Sequence at one end of the junction differs from germline and may be a read error. The data stem from a study of tumor-infiltrating lymphocytes in primary liver carcinoma. This CDR3 comprises 16 residues. Germline V CDR1 and CDR2: MNHEY, SVGEGT. Unsorted whole blood yielded the blood RNA, and germline DNA was also extracted. Making TCR beta cDNA involved 400 to 600 ng total RNA and a constant-region primer. Three rounds of nested multiplex PCR with slightly modified ARM-PCR produced TCR beta libraries. TRBV1-TRBV30 forward primers paired with a C-beta reverse primer drove the first two PCR rounds, roughly 10 cycles each. MiXCR, run by TCRdb on the multiplex PCR reads, gives a single entry per CDR3 protein. The repertoire holds a few hundred thousand distinct CDR3 sequences, with more than 55% as singletons.

The sequencing sample was made of peripheral blood. The chain carries TRBV6-2 or TRBV6-3 and TRBJ2-3; 10 positions match TRBD1. The receptor's source is a woman aged 25 to 39 with primary liver carcinoma and hepatitis B virus infection. This CDR3 reads CASSYSDRGGRDTRYF. CDR3 coding DNA: TGTGCCAGCAGTTACTCGGACAGGGGGGGAAGAGATACGCGGTATTTT.